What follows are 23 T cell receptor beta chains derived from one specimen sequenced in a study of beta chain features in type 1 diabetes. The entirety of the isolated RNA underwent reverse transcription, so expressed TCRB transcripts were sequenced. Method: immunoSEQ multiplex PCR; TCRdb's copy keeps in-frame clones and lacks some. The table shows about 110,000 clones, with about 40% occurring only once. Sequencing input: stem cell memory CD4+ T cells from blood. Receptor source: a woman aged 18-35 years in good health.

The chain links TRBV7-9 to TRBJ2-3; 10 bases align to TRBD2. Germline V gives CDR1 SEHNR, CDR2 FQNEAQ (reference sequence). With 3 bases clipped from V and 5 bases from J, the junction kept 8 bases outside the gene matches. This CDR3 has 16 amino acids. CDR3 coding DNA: TGTGCCAGCAGCTTTTTACGGACTAGCGGAGGAGATACGCAGTATTTT. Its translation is CASSFLRTSGGDTQYF.

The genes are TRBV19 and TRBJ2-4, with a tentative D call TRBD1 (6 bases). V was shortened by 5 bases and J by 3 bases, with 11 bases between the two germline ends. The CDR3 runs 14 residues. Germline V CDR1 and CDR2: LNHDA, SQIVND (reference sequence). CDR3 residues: CASSSLQGKNIQYF. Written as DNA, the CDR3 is TGTGCCAGTAGTTCTTTACAGGGCAAAAACATTCAGTACTTC.

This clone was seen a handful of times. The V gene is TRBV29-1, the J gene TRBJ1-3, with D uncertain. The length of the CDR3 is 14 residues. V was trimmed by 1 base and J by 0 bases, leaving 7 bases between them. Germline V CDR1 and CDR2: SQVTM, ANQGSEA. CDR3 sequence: CSVEAEFSGNTIYF. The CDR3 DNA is TGCAGCGTTGAAGCCGAGTTCTCTGGAAACACCATATATTTT.

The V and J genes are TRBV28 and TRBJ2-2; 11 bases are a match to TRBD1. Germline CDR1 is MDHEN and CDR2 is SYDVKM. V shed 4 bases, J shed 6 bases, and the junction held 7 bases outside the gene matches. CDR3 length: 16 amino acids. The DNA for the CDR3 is TGTGCCAGCAGTTCCGCGGGACAGGGGGAATCCGGGGAGCTGTTTTTT. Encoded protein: CASSSAGQGESGELFF.

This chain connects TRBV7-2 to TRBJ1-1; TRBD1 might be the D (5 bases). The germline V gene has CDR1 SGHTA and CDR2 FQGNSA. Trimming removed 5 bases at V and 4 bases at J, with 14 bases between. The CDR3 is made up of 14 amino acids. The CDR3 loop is CASSPGRGSTEAFF. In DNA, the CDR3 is TGTGCCAGCAGCCCGGGGCGGGGATCCACTGAAGCTTTCTTT. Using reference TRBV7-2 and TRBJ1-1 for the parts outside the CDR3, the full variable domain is GAGVSQSPSNKVTEKGKDVELRCDPISGHTALYWYRQSLGQGLEFLIYFQGNSAPDKSGLPSDRFSAERTGGSVSTLTIQRTQQEDSAVYLCASSPGRGSTEAFFGQGTRLTVV.

Written as DNA, the CDR3 is TGTGCCAGCAGGGACAGGGGGGAGTACACCGGGGAGCTGTTTTTT. Translated: CASRDRGEYTGELFF. The chain links TRBV6-6 to TRBJ2-2, with TRBD1 matching 10 bases. V shed 6 bases and J 3 bases; nucleotides not matched to a gene: 4. The CDR3 extends over 15 amino acids. Germline V gene lookup returns CDR1 MNHNY and CDR2 SVGAGI (reference sequence).

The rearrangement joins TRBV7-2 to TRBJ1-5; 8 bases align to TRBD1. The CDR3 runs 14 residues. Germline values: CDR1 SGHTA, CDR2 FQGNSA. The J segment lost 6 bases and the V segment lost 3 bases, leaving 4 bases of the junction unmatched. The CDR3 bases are TGTGCCAGCAGCTTGCAGGGGGCAGGTCAGCCCCAGCATTTT. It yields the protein CASSLQGAGQPQHF.

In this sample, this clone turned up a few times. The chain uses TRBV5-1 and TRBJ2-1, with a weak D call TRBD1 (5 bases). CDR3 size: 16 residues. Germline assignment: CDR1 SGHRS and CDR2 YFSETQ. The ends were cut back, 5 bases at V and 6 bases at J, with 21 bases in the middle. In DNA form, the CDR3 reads TGCGCCAGCAGTCACAGGCCCTTAAGTCTGTCCAATGAGCAGTTCTTC. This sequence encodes CASSHRPLSLSNEQFF.

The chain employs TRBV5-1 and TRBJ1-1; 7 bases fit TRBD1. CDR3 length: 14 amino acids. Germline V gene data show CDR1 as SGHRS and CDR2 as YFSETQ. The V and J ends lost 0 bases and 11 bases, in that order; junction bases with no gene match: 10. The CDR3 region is CASSLAQGGGLAFF. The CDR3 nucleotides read TGCGCCAGCAGCTTGGCGCAGGGGGGAGGTCTTGCTTTCTTT.

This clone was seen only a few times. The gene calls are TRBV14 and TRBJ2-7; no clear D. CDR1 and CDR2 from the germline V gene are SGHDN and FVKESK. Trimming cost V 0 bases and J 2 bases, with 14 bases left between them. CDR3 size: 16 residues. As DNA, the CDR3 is TGTGCCAGCAGCCAAGATCCCACAAGACACCCCTACGAGCAGTACTTC. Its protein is CASSQDPTRHPYEQYF.

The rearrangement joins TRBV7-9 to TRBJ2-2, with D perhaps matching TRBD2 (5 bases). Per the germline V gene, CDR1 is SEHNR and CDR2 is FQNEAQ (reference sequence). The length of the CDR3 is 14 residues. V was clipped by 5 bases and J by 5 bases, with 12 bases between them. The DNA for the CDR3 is TGTGCCAGCAGCCCCGCGAGGGTGACCGGGGAGCTGTTTTTT. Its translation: CASSPARVTGELFF.

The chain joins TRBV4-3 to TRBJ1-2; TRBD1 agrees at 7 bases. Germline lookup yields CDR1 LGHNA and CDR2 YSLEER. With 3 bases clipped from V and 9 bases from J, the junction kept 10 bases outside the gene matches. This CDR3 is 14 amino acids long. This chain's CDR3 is CASSHRQGLHSYTF. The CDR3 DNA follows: TGCGCCAGCAGCCATAGACAGGGTCTTCACAGCTACACCTTC.

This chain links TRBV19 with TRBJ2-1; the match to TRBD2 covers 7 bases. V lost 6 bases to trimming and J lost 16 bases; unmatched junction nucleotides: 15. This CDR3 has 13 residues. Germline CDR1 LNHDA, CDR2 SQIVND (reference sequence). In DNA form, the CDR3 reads TGTGCCAGTAGCCGCCAAGGGGACTACCTGACATTCTTC. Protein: CASSRQGDYLTFF.

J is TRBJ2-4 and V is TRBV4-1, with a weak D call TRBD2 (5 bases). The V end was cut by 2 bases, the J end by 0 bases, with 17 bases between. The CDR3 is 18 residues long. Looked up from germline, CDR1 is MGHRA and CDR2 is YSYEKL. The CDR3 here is CASSQWVGETLAKNIQYF. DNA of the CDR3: TGCGCCAGCAGCCAATGGGTGGGAGAGACACTAGCCAAAAACATTCAGTACTTC.

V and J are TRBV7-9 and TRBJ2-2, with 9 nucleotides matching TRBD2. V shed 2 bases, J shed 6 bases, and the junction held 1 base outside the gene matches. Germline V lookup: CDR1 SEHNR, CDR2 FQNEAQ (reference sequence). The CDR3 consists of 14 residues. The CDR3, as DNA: TGTGCCAGCAGCTTATTAGCGGGAGCCGGGGAGCTGTTTTTT. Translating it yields CASSLLAGAGELFF. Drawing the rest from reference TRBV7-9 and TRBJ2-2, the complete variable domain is DTGVSQNPRHKITKRGQNVTFRCDPISEHNRLYWYRQTLGQGPEFLTYFQNEAQLEKSRLLSDRFSAERPKGSFSTLEIQRTEQGDSAMYLCASSLLAGAGELFFGEGSRLTVL.

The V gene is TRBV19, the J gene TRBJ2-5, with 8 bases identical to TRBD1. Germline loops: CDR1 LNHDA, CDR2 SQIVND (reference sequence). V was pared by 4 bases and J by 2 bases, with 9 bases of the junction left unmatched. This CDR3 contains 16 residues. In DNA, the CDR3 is TGTGCCAGTAGTACAGGACAGGGAGCATTACAAGAGACCCAGTACTTC. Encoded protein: CASSTGQGALQETQYF.

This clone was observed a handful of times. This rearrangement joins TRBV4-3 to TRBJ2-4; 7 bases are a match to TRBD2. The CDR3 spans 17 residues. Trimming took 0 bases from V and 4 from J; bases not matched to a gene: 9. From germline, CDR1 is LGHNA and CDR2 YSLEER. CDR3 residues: CASSQDVLRGGKNIQYF. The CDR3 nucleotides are TGCGCCAGCAGCCAAGACGTTCTCCGGGGAGGGAAAAACATTCAGTACTTC.

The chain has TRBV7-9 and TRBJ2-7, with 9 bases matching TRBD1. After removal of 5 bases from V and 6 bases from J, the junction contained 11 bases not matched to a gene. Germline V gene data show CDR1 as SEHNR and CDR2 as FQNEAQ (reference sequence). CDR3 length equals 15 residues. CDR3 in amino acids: CASSVSGTGSREQYF. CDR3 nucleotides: TGTGCCAGCAGCGTCTCCGGGACAGGGAGTCGCGAGCAGTACTTC.

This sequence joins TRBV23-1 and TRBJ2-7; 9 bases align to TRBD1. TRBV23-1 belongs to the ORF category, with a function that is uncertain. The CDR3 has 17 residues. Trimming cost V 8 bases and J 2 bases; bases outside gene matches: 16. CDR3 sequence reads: CASYFGTGIYHPYEQYF. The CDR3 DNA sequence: TGCGCCAGCTACTTCGGGACAGGGATTTACCATCCCTACGAGCAGTACTTC.

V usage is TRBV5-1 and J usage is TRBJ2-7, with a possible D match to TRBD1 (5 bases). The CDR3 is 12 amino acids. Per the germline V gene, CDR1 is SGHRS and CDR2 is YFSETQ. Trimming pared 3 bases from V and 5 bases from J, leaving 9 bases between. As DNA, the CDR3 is TGCGCCAGCAGCTCAGGGATCGACGAGCAGTACTTC. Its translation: CASSSGIDEQYF.

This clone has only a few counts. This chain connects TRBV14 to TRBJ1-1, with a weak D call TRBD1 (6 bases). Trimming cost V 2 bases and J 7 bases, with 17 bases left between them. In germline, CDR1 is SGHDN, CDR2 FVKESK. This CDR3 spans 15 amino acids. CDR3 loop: CASSQRLLRGGEAFF. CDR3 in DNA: TGTGCCAGCAGCCAACGGCTTCTCAGGGGTGGTGAAGCTTTCTTT.

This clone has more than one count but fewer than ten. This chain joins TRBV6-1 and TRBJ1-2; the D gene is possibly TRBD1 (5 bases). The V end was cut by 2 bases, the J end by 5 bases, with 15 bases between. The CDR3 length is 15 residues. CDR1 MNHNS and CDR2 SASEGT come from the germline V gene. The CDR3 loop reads CASSELQDSFYGYTF. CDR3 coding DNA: TGTGCCAGCAGTGAACTACAGGATTCGTTTTATGGCTACACCTTC.

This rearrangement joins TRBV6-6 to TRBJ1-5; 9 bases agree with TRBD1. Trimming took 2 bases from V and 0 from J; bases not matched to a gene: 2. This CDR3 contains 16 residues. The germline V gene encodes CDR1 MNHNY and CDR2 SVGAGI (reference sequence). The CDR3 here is CASSYGTGYSNQPQHF. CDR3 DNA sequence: TGTGCCAGCAGTTACGGGACAGGGTATAGCAATCAGCCCCAGCATTTT.